This TCR beta chain originates from a study of breast tumors, draining lymph nodes, adjacent tissues. Study-wide results and limits: Tumor and nontumor repertoires were significantly more similar in luminal-like than in basal-like breast cancer. Tumors had less TCR diversity than lymph nodes, more than nontumor tissue. Data only fit, rather than demonstrated, lymph node origin of most tumor T cells. Findings are consistent with lymph node origin and intratumoral expansion of most tumor T cells.

Axillary draining lymph nodes of breast cancer patients supplied the node samples. This clonotype occurred many times. Its specificity is not known. MiXCR was run by TCRdb on the multiplex PCR reads, yielding one entry per CDR3 protein. The table lists roughly 80,000 distinct CDR3 sequences, approximately 19% of them singletons. Sequencing input: axillary lymph node tissue. The clonotype comes from a female donor with breast cancer. Some clones in this sample may be carry-over from other donors' samples.

CDR3 bases: TGTGCCAGCAGTCGGACAGGGAATGAGGGCTACACCTTC. This gives the protein CASSRTGNEGYTF. This chain links TRBV5-6 with TRBJ1-2, with TRBD1 identical over 8 bases. V lost 5 bases, J lost 8 bases, and 8 bases stayed unmatched. The CDR3 sequence is 13 residues long. The germline V gene has CDR1 SGHDT and CDR2 YYEEEE.